These T cell receptor beta chains were read from a single sample in a study of blood T cell repertoires in COVID-19. Profiled with immunoSEQ multiplex PCR; TCRdb holds only in-frame clones, not every one. The sample has more than 400,000 clones; 87% are singletons. Material: PBMCs or T cells enriched from blood (not recorded which). These receptors originate from a woman between 18 and 29 years old who had recovered from COVID-19. Each CDR3 is given with its conserved first and last residue. The D gene is left open where the match is weak. For some rows the clone size is stated as once, few or many, or as a class when expanded; others skip it.

V	length	J	D	size	DNA	CDR3
TRBV10-1	16	TRBJ2-2	NA	NA	TGCGCCAGCAGTGGAGAGGCGGGCCGGAACACCGGGGAGCTGTTTTTT	CASSGEAGRNTGELFF
TRBV2	14	TRBJ1-2	TRBD1	NA	TGTGCCAGCAGTGTAGGGACAGGGAAGAATGGCTACACCTTC	CASSVGTGKNGYTF
TRBV20-1	11	TRBJ2-1	NA	NA	TGCTCAGGGAATATGTACAATGAGCAGTTCTTC	CSGNMYNEQFF
TRBV27	16	TRBJ2-2	NA	NA	TGTGCCAGCACCCGTTGGGGGGTTACGGACACCGGGGAGCTGTTTTTT	CASTRWGVTDTGELFF
TRBV28	15	TRBJ1-1	NA	NA	TGTGCCAGCAGTCAGACAGGCCGGGAGGGCACTGAAGCTTTCTTT	CASSQTGREGTEAFF
TRBV30	14	TRBJ2-1	NA	once	TGTGCCTGGAGTGTAACGGGTCTTACAATGAAGCAGTTCTTC	CAWSVTGLTMKQFF
TRBV29-1	14	TRBJ1-1	NA	NA	TGCAGCGTTGAAGGGTTGGGGAGGGTCACTGAAGCTTTCTTT	CSVEGLGRVTEAFF
TRBV6-6	17	TRBJ1-2	TRBD1	NA	TGTGCCAGCAGTCCTTTTAACCAAGACAGGGGGCTTAATGGCTACACCTTC	CASSPFNQDRGLNGYTF
TRBV6-5	13	TRBJ1-2	TRBD1	NA	TGTGCCAGCAGGAGGGGGCGAGGAGATGGCTACACCTTC	CASRRGRGDGYTF
TRBV3-1/TRBV3-2	16	TRBJ1-2	TRBD1	NA	TGTGCCAGCAGCCTAATACAGGGGCTGGGTATCTATGGCTACACCTTC	CASSLIQGLGIYGYTF
TRBV30	15	TRBJ1-1	NA	NA	TGTGCCTGGAGTGTCCTGTCTATTCTGAACACTGAAGCTTTCTTT	CAWSVLSILNTEAFF
TRBV7-2	16	TRBJ2-2	TRBD2	NA	TGTGCCAGCAGTGGCAGGACTAGCGGGGGGTCCGGGGAGCTGTTTTTT	CASSGRTSGGSGELFF
TRBV5-5	14	TRBJ1-1	NA	NA	TGTGCCAGCAGCTTGGGACAGATGAACACTGAAGCTTTCTTT	CASSLGQMNTEAFF
TRBV11-2	16	TRBJ2-7	NA	NA	TGTGCCAGCAGCTTACAGGGGATAGGTGAGCCCTACGAGCAGTACTTC	CASSLQGIGEPYEQYF